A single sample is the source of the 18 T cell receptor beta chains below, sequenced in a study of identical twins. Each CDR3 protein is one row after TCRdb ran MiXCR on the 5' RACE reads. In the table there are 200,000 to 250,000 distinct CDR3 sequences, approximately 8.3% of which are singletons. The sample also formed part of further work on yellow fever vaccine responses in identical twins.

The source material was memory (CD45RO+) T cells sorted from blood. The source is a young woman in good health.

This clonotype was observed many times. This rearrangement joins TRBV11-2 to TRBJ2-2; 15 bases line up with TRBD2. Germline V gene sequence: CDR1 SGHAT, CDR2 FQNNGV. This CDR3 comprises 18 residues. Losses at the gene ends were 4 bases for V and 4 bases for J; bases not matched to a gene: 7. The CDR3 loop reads CASSYAGTSGRLTGELFF. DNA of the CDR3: TGTGCCAGCAGCTATGCCGGGACTAGCGGGAGGCTCACCGGGGAGCTGTTTTTT.

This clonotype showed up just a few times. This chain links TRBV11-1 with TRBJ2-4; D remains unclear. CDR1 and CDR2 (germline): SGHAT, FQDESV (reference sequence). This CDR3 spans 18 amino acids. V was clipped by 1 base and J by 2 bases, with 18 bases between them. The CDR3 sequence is CASSLEEGDHITKNIQYF. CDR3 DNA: TGTGCCAGCAGCTTAGAGGAAGGAGACCATATAACCAAAAACATTCAGTACTTC.

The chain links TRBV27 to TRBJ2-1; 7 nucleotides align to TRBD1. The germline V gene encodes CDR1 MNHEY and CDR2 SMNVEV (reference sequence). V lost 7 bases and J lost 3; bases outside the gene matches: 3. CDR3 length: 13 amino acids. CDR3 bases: TGTGCCAGCACAGCAGGGGGCTACAATGAGCAGTTCTTC. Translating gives CASTAGGYNEQFF.

CDR3 DNA: TGTGCCACAGCGGGGGGCTCCTACAATGAGCAGTTCTTC. This encodes CATAGGSYNEQFF. The chain combines TRBV10-3 with TRBJ2-1; TRBD2 agrees at 9 bases. This CDR3 region has 13 residues. CDR1 and CDR2 from the germline V gene are ENHRY and SYGVKD. Trimming cost V 10 bases and J 0 bases; bases outside gene matches: 1.

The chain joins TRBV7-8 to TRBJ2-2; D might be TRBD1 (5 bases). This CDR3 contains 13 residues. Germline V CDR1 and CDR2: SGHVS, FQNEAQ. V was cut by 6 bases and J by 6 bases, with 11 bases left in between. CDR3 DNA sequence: TGTGCCAGCAGTAGGACACAATCCGGGGAGCTGTTTTTT. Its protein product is CASSRTQSGELFF.

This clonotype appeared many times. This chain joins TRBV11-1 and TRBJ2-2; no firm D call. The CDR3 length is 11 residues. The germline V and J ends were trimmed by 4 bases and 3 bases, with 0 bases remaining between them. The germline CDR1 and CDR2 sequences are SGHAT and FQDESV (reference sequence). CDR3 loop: CASSYTGELFF. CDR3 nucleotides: TGTGCCAGCAGCTACACCGGGGAGCTGTTTTTT.

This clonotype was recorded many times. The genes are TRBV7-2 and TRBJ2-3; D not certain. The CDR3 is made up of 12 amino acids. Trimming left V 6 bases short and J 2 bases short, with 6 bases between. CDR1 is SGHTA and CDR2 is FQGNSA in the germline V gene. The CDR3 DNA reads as TGTGCCAGCAGTCGTTACACAGATACGCAGTATTTT. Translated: CASSRYTDTQYF. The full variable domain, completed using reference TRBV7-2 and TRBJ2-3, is GAGVSQSPSNKVTEKGKDVELRCDPISGHTALYWYRQSLGQGLEFLIYFQGNSAPDKSGLPSDRFSAERTGGSVSTLTIQRTQQEDSAVYLCASSRYTDTQYFGPGTRLTVL.

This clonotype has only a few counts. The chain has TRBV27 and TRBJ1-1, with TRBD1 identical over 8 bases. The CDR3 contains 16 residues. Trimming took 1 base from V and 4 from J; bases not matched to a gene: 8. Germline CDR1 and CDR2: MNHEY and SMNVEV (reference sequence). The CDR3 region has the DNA TGTGCCAGCAGTTTATGGGCGACAGGGGAGGGCACTGAAGCTTTCTTT. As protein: CASSLWATGEGTEAFF.

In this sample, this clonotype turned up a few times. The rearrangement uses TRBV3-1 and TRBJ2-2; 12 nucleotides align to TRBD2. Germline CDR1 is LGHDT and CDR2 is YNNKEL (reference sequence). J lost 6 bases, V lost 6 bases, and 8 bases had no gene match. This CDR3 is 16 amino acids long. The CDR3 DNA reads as TGTGCCAGCAGACGGAGGACTAGCGGGGTCGCCGGGGAGCTGTTTTTT. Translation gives CASRRRTSGVAGELFF.

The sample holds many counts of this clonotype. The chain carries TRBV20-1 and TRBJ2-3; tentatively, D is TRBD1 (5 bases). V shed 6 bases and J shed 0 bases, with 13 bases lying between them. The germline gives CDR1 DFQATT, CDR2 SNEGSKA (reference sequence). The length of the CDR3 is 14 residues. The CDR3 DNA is TGCAGTGCACCCGACAGTTCTAGCACAGATACGCAGTATTTT. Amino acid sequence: CSAPDSSSTDTQYF.

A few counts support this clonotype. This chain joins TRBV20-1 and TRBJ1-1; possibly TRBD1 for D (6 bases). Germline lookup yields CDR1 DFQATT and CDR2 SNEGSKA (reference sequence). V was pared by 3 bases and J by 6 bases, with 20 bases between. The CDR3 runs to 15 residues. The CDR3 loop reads CSARRSGGARAEAFF. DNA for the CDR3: TGCAGTGCTAGGAGGTCGGGGGGGGCGCGAGCTGAAGCTTTCTTT.

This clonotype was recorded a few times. For the CDR3, the DNA is TGTGCCAGCAGGGGGACGACGAACACCGGGGAGCTGTTTTTT. Protein sequence: CASRGTTNTGELFF. V is TRBV28 and J is TRBJ2-2; perhaps D is TRBD1 or TRBD2 (5 bases each). From germline, CDR1 is MDHEN and CDR2 SYDVKM. The CDR3 consists of 14 residues. Trimming pared 6 bases from V and 0 bases from J, leaving 8 bases between.

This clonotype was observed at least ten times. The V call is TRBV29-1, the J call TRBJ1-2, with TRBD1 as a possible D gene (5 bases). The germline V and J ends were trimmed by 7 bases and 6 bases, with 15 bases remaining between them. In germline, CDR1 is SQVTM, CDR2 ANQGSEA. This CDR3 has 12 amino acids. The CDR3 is CSAAGTPDGYTF. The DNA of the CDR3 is TGCAGCGCGGCCGGGACTCCCGATGGCTACACCTTC.

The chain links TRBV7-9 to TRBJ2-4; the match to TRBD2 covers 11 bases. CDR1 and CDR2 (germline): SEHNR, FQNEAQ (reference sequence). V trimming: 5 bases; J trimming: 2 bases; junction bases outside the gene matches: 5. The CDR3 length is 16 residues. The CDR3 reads CASSPLAGAPKNIQYF. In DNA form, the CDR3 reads TGTGCCAGCAGCCCACTAGCGGGGGCCCCCAAAAACATTCAGTACTTC. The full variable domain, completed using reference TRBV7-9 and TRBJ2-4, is DTGVSQNPRHKITKRGQNVTFRCDPISEHNRLYWYRQTLGQGPEFLTYFQNEAQLEKSRLLSDRFSAERPKGSFSTLEIQRTEQGDSAMYLCASSPLAGAPKNIQYFGAGTRLSVL.

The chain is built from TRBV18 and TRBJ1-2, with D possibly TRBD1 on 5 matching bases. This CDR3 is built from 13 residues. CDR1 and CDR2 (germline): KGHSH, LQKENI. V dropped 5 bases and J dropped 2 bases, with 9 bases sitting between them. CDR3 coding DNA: TGTGCCAGCTCAGCCAGGGAGAACTATGGCTACACCTTC. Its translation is CASSARENYGYTF.

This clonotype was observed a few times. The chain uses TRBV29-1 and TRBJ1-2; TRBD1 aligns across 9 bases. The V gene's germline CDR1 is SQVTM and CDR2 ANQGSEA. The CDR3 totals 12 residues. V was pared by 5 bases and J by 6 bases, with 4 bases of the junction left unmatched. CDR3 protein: CSVKRTGDGYTF. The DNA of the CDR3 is TGCAGCGTTAAAAGGACAGGGGATGGCTACACCTTC.

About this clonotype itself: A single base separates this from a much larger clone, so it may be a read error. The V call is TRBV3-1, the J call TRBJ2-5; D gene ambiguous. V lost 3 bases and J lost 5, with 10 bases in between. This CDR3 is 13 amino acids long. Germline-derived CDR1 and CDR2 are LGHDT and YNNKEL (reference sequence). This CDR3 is CASSHSSHETQYF. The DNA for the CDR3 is TGTGCCAGCAGCCACTCTAGTCATGAGACCCAGTACTTC.

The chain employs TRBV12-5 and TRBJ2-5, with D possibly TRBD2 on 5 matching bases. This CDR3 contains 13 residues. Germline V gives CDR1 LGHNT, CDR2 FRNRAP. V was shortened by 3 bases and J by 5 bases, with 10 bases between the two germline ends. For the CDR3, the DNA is TGTGCTAGTGGTTTTGGGAGTAGGGAGACCCAGTACTTC. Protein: CASGFGSRETQYF.